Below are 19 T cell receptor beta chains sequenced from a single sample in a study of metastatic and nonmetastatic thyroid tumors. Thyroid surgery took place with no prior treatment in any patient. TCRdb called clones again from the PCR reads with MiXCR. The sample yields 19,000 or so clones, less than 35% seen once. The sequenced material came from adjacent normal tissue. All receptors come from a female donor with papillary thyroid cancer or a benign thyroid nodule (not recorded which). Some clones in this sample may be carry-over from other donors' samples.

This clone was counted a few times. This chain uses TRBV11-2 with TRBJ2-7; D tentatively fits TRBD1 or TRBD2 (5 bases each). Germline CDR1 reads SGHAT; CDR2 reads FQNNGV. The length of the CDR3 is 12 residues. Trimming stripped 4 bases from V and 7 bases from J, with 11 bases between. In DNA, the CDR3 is TGTGCCAGCAGCTCACTTTGGGGGGAGCAGTACTTC. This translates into CASSSLWGEQYF.

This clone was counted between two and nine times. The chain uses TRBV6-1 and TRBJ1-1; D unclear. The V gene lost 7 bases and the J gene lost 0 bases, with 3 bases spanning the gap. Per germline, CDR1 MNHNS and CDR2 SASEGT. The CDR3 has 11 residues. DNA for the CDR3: TGTGCCAGCACGGTGAACACTGAAGCTTTCTTT. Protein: CASTVNTEAFF.

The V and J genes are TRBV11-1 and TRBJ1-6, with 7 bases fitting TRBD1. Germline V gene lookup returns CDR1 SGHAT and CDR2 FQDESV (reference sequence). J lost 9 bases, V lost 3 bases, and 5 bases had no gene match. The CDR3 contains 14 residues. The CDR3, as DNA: TGTGCCAGCAGCTTCACAGGGGTCGTTTCACCCCTCCACTTT. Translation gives CASSFTGVVSPLHF.

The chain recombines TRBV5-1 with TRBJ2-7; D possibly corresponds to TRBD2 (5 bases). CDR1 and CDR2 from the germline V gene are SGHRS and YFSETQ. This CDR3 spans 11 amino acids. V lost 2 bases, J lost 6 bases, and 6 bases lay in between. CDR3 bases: TGCGCCAGCAGCTTCGGGGTCGAGCAGTACTTC. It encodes CASSFGVEQYF.

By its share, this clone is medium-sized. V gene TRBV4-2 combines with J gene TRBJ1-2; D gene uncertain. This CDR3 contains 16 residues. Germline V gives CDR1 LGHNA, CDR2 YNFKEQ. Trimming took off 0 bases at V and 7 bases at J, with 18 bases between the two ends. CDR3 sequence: CASSQEAGSGAGGYTF. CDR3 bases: TGTGCCAGCAGCCAAGAGGCGGGCAGTGGAGCGGGTGGCTACACCTTC.

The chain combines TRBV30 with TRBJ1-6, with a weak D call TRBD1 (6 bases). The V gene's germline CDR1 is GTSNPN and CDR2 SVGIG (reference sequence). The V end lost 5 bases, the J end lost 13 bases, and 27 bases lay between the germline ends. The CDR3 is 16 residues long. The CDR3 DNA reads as TGTGCCTGGCGCCCGCGAGGGGGATCATCCCTTGGTCCCCTCCACTTT. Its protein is CAWRPRGGSSLGPLHF. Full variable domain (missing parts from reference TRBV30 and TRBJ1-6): SQTIHQWPATLVQPVGSPLSLECTVEGTSNPNLYWYRQAAGRGLQLLFYSVGIGQISSEVPQNLSASRPQDRQFILSSKKLLLSDSGFYLCAWRPRGGSSLGPLHFGNGTRLTVT.

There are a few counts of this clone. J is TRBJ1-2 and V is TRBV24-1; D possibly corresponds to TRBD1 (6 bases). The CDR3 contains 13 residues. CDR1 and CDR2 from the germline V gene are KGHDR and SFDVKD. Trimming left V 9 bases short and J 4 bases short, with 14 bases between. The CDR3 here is CATEPGRGYGYTF. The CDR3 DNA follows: TGTGCCACCGAACCTGGCAGGGGCTATGGCTACACCTTC.

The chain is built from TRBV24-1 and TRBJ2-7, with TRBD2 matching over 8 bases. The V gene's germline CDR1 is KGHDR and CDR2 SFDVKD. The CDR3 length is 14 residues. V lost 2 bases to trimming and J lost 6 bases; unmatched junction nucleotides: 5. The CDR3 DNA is TGTGCCACCAGTGATTACAGCGGGAGAGGCGAGCAGTACTTC. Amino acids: CATSDYSGRGEQYF.

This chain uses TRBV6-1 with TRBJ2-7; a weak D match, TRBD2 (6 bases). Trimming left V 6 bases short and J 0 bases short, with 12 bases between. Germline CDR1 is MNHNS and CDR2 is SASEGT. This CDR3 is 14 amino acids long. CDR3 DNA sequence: TGTGCCAGCAGAAGTGGCGGGGCCTCCTACGAGCAGTACTTC. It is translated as CASRSGGASYEQYF.

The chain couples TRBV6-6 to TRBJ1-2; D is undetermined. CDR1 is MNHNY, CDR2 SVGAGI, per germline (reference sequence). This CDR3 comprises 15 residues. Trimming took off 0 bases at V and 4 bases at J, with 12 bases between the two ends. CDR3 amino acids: CASSYSPGHFYGYTF. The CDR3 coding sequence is TGTGCCAGCAGTTACTCTCCAGGCCACTTCTATGGCTACACCTTC.

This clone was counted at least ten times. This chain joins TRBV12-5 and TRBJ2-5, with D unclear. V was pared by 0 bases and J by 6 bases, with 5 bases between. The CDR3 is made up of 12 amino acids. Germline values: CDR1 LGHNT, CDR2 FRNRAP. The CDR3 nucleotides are TGTGCTAGTGGTTTGGTACTCCAGACCCAGTACTTC. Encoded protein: CASGLVLQTQYF.

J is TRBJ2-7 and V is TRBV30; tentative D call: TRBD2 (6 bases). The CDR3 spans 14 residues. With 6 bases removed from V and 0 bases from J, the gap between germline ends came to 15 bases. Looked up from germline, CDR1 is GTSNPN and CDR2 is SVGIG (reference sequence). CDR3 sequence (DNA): TGTGCCTGTTACTTCGCGGGATTCTCCTACGAGCAGTACTTC. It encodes CACYFAGFSYEQYF.

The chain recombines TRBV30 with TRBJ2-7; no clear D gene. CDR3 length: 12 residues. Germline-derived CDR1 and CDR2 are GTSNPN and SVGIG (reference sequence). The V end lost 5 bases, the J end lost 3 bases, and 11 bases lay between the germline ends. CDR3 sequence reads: CAWGRNDYEQYF. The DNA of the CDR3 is TGTGCCTGGGGAAGGAACGACTACGAGCAGTACTTC.

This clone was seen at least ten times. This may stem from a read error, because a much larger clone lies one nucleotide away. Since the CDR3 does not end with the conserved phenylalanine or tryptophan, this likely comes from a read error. The CDR3 DNA is TGTGCCAGCAGTGAATCCGCGGGGGGTTCGGATGGCTACACCATC. Its protein product is CASSESAGGSDGYTI. This chain joins TRBV6-1 and TRBJ1-2; D might be TRBD1 (5 bases). The CDR3 is made up of 15 amino acids. Trimming took 2 bases from V and 6 from J, leaving 16 bases between them. Germline values: CDR1 MNHNS, CDR2 SASEGT.

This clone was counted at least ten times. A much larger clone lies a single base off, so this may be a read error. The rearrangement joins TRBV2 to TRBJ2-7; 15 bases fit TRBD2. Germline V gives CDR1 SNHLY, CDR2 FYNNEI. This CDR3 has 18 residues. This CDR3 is CTSTPGLAGGSFSYEQYF. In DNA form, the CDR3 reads TGTACCAGCACCCCGGGACTAGCGGGGGGATCCTTCTCCTACGAGCAGTACTTC.

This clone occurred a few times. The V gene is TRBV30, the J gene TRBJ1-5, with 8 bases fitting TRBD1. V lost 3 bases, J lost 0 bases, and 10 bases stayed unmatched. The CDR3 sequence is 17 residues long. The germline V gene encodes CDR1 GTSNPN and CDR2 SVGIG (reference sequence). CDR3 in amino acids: CAWSPIQGAISNQPQHF. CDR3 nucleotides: TGTGCCTGGAGCCCAATCCAGGGGGCCATTAGCAATCAGCCCCAGCATTTT.

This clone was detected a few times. The CDR3 nucleotides are TGTGCCAGCAGTTTAGTGAACGAGCAGTACTTC. Protein product: CASSLVNEQYF. V gene TRBV12-3 or TRBV12-4 combines with J gene TRBJ2-7, with D unclear. Trimming stripped 1 base from V and 5 bases from J, with 3 bases between. The CDR3 consists of 11 residues.

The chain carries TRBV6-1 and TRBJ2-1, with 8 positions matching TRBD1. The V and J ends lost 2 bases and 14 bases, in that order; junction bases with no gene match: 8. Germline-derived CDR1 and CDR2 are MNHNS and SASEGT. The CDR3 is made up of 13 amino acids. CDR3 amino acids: CASSEIRGHCEFF. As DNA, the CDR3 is TGTGCCAGCAGTGAAATCAGGGGGCATTGTGAGTTCTTC.

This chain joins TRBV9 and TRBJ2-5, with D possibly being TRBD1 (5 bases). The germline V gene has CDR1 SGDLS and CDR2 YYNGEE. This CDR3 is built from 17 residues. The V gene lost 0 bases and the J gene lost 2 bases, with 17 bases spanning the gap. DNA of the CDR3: TGTGCCAGCAGCGTAGGAGACAGCCTTATTCGACAAGAGACCCAGTACTTC. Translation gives CASSVGDSLIRQETQYF.